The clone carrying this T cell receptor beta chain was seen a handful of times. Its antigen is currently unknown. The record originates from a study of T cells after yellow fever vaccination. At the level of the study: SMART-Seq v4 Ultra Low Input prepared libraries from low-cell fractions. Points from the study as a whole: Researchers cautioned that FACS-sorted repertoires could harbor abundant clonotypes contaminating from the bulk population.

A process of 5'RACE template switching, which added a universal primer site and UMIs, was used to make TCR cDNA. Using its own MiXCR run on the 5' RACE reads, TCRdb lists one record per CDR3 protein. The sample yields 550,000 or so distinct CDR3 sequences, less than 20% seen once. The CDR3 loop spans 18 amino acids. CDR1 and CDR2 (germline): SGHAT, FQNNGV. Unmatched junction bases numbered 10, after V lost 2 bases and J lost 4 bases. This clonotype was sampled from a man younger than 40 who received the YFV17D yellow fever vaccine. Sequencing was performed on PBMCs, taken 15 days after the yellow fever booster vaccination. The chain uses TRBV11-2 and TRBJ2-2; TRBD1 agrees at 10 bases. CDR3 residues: CASSLRGPGTGVTGELFF. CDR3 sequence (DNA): TGTGCCAGCAGCTTACGGGGGCCCGGGACAGGGGTCACCGGGGAGCTGTTTTTT.